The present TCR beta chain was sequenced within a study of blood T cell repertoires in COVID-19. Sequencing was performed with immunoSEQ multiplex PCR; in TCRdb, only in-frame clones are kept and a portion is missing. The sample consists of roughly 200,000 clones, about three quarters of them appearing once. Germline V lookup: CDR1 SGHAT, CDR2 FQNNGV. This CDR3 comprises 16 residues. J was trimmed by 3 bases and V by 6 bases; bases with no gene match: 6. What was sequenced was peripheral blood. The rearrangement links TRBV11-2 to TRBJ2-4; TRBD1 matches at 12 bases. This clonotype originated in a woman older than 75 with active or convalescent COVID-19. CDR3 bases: TGTGCCAGCAGACCTGGGACAGGGGGCGTCAAAAACATTCAGTACTTC. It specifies CASRPGTGGVKNIQYF.